This section outlines one T cell receptor beta chain sequence together with its context. These data belong to a study of blood T cell repertoires in COVID-19. Study at large: Whether acute or convalescent, the COVID-19 samples came from the United States, Italy and Spain. Sources were T cells, B-cell-depleted T cells, or PBMCs; the material itself was cDNA or gDNA.

In the original processing: Amplified reference gene primers provided the basis for estimating nucleated cell counts. Sequenced by immunoSEQ multiplex PCR; TCRdb stores in-frame clones only, minus some. V and J calls and clone size are those listed in that table; D and trimming were worked out from the DNA. The top ten hold 1.5% to 1.9% of the sample, which has under 450,000 clones, 89% seen once. Patients of the Seattle cohort, enrolled during active infection, were followed longitudinally. CDR1 and CDR2 (germline): MNHEY, SMNVEV (reference sequence). The V and J ends lost 4 bases and 0 bases respectively, with 11 bases between them. This CDR3 has 15 residues.

V is TRBV27 and J is TRBJ2-3; D is possibly TRBD1 (6 bases). The receptor comes from a woman aged 40 to 49 with COVID-19, enrolled during active disease. The sample taken for sequencing was peripheral blood. CDR3 amino acids: CASSWGRPSTDTQYF. The CDR3 region has the DNA TGTGCCAGCAGTTGGGGGCGGCCTAGCACAGATACGCAGTATTTT.